The 18 T cell receptor beta chains below were found in one sample sequenced in a study of blood T cell repertoires in COVID-19. Assay: immunoSEQ multiplex PCR; the TCRdb copy retains only in-frame clones and omits some. The sample has about 64,000 clones; about 88% are singletons. Sequencing was done on a sample of peripheral blood. The source is a man aged 70-80 years with acute or convalescent COVID-19.

The chain couples TRBV30 to TRBJ1-4, with 7 bases matching TRBD1. V trimming: 4 bases; J trimming: 5 bases; junction bases outside the gene matches: 4. The CDR3 runs 13 residues. Per the germline V gene, CDR1 is GTSNPN and CDR2 is SVGIG (reference sequence). The CDR3 sequence: CAWTGGLNEKLFF. In DNA, the CDR3 is TGTGCCTGGACAGGGGGATTGAATGAAAAACTGTTTTTT.

The chain links TRBV7-2 to TRBJ2-7, with 9 bases fitting TRBD1. This CDR3 region has 15 residues. The germline gives CDR1 SGHTA, CDR2 FQGNSA. The J segment lost 2 bases and the V segment lost 5 bases, leaving 7 bases of the junction unmatched. For the CDR3, the DNA is TGTGCCAGCAGCACCGGGACAGGGAAAACCTACGAGCAGTACTTC. This encodes CASSTGTGKTYEQYF.

The rearrangement joins TRBV7-2 to TRBJ2-5; TRBD2 might be the D (6 bases). Trimming pared 1 base from V and 5 bases from J, leaving 11 bases between. Germline V gene lookup returns CDR1 SGHTA and CDR2 FQGNSA. This CDR3 comprises 14 residues. For the CDR3, the DNA is TGTGCCAGCAGCTTAGGGCCCCGGGGGGAGACCCAGTACTTC. Protein: CASSLGPRGETQYF.

The chain carries TRBV18 and TRBJ1-4, with 7 bases matching TRBD1. Trimming cost V 1 base and J 8 bases; bases outside gene matches: 16. The CDR3 covers 18 residues. Germline V gives CDR1 KGHSH, CDR2 LQKENI. This CDR3 reads CASSPRKVDTGAREKLFF. In DNA, the CDR3 is TGTGCCAGCTCACCACGAAAAGTAGACACAGGGGCCCGGGAAAAACTGTTTTTT.

This chain links TRBV27 with TRBJ2-1, with TRBD2 matching 9 bases. This CDR3 contains 16 residues. Germline V CDR1 and CDR2: MNHEY, SMNVEV (reference sequence). Germline trimming cut 2 bases from V and 5 bases from J; bases unmatched to any gene: 7. The CDR3 sequence is CASSLDRRGGHNEQFF. The DNA for the CDR3 is TGTGCCAGCAGTTTAGACAGGCGGGGGGGGCACAATGAGCAGTTCTTC.

The genes are TRBV5-6 and TRBJ1-2; 7 bases fit TRBD1. The trim removed 4 bases at V and 4 bases at J, leaving 10 bases unmatched. CDR1 SGHDT and CDR2 YYEEEE come from the germline V gene. This CDR3 contains 15 residues. In nucleotides, the CDR3 is TGTGCCAGCAGCCCCCCCGGACAGGCCCCCTATGGCTACACCTTC. It translates to CASSPPGQAPYGYTF.

This clone was seen once. DNA of the CDR3: TGTGCCAGCAGCGGTAGCGGGGGGACCTCCTACAATGAGCAGTTCTTC. Residues: CASSGSGGTSYNEQFF. The V and J genes are TRBV4-2 and TRBJ2-1; TRBD2 matches 10 bases. V lost 5 bases and J lost 0; bases outside the gene matches: 4. This CDR3 is 16 amino acids long. Germline CDR1 and CDR2: LGHNA and YNFKEQ.

Notes on this clone: The junction departs from the called germline gene at one end, perhaps through a read error. The chain employs TRBV15 and TRBJ2-1; a weak D match, TRBD2 (6 bases). The CDR3 is made up of 13 amino acids. Looked up from germline, CDR1 is LNHNV and CDR2 is YYDKDF (reference sequence). As DNA, the CDR3 is TGTGCCATCAGCGCCGGGAGATACAATGAGCAGTTCTTC. This sequence encodes CAISAGRYNEQFF.

This sequence joins TRBV28 and TRBJ2-3; D perhaps matches TRBD1 (6 bases). The germline V gene has CDR1 MDHEN and CDR2 SYDVKM. Trimming stripped 3 bases from V and 1 base from J, with 14 bases between. This CDR3 spans 16 amino acids. Written as DNA, the CDR3 is TGTGCCAGCAGTTTTTCTACAGGGATCGGCACAGATACGCAGTATTTT. It yields the protein CASSFSTGIGTDTQYF.

This sequence joins TRBV7-6 and TRBJ2-3; tentative D call: TRBD2 (5 bases). The V and J ends lost 5 bases and 1 base respectively, with 13 bases between them. Germline V gene lookup returns CDR1 SGHVS and CDR2 FNYEAQ. The CDR3 totals 15 residues. For the CDR3, the DNA is TGTGCCAGCAGCGTGTCCGTCGGGGGCACAGATACGCAGTATTTT. Translating it yields CASSVSVGGTDTQYF.

This clone was recorded once. The gene calls are TRBV5-1 and TRBJ2-2, with a tentative D call TRBD2 (6 bases). Germline-derived CDR1 and CDR2 are SGHRS and YFSETQ. The CDR3 is 16 residues long. With 5 bases removed from V and 1 base from J, the gap between germline ends came to 15 bases. This CDR3 reads CASRSPGTQNTGELFF. CDR3 DNA sequence: TGCGCCAGCAGGTCTCCCGGGACTCAGAACACCGGGGAGCTGTTTTTT.

V usage is TRBV18 and J usage is TRBJ2-7; 9 bases are a match to TRBD2. The junction had 8 bases not matched to a gene; V was cut back by 5 bases and J by 3 bases. The CDR3 spans 15 residues. Germline CDR1 is KGHSH and CDR2 is LQKENI. The CDR3 loop is CASSSRLADLYEQYF. Here the CDR3 DNA reads TGTGCCAGCTCATCCCGACTAGCGGATCTCTACGAGCAGTACTTC.

The chain combines TRBV28 with TRBJ1-1; 7 bases are shared with TRBD1. CDR3 length equals 12 residues. The J segment lost 8 bases and the V segment lost 5 bases, leaving 5 bases of the junction unmatched. Germline CDR1 MDHEN, CDR2 SYDVKM. The CDR3 DNA reads as TGTGCCAGCAGTCTCCGACAGGGCGAAGCTTTCTTT. It yields the protein CASSLRQGEAFF.

Here the CDR3 reads CASGLWAGGYNEQFF. CDR3 bases: TGTGCTAGTGGTTTGTGGGCGGGGGGATACAATGAGCAGTTCTTC. V is TRBV12-5 and J is TRBJ2-1, with 8 bases fitting TRBD2. The V gene's germline CDR1 is LGHNT and CDR2 FRNRAP. The V gene end was trimmed by 2 bases and the J gene end by 4 bases; junction bases not matched to a gene: 4. There are 15 residues in the CDR3.

The chain has TRBV6-6 and TRBJ2-5, with 10 positions matching TRBD2. J gave up 2 bases and V 5 bases, and 8 bases lay outside the gene matches. The CDR3 extends over 16 amino acids. Germline V CDR1 and CDR2: MNHNY, SVGAGI (reference sequence). This CDR3 reads CASSPRTSGQQETQYF. The CDR3 nucleotides are TGTGCCAGCAGTCCTCGGACTAGCGGACAGCAAGAGACCCAGTACTTC.

CDR3 sequence: CASSVGSGTYNEQFF. The CDR3 region has the DNA TGTGCCAGCAGCGTAGGCTCAGGGACCTACAATGAGCAGTTCTTC. V usage is TRBV9 and J usage is TRBJ2-1; D might be TRBD1 (5 bases). In germline, CDR1 is SGDLS, CDR2 YYNGEE. The V end lost 0 bases, the J end lost 2 bases, and 9 bases lay between the germline ends. The CDR3 totals 15 residues.

This clone was picked up one time. V gene TRBV5-1 combines with J gene TRBJ2-7; D remains ambiguous. The V gene lost 4 bases and the J gene lost 3 bases, with 5 bases spanning the gap. The germline CDR1 and CDR2 sequences are SGHRS and YFSETQ. The CDR3 is 11 amino acids. The CDR3 reads CASSLFYEQYF. For the CDR3, the DNA is TGCGCCAGCAGCCTTTTCTACGAGCAGTACTTC.

This clone was counted a single time. The V and J genes are TRBV4-3 and TRBJ2-7, with 8 bases aligning to TRBD1. Germline loops: CDR1 LGHNA, CDR2 YSLEER. This CDR3 has 16 amino acids. J gave up 7 bases and V 0 bases, and 11 bases lay outside the gene matches. CDR3 bases: TGCGCCAGCAGCCAAGATCCGAGGACAGGGCCTACGGAGCAGTACTTC. The encoded protein is CASSQDPRTGPTEQYF.